This TCR beta chain stems from a study of blood T cell repertoires in COVID-19. Generated by immunoSEQ multiplex PCR, the TCRdb table keeps only in-frame clones and is missing some. The sample holds about 400,000 clones, 88% seen once. CDR1 is WSHSY and CDR2 is SAAADI in the germline V gene. V was shortened by 4 bases and J by 7 bases, with 11 bases between the two germline ends. This CDR3 is 13 amino acids long. The chain uses TRBV10-2 and TRBJ2-1, with a tentative D call TRBD1 (5 bases). The specimen sequenced was PBMCs or T cells enriched from blood (not recorded which). This clonotype was sampled from a woman aged 25 to 39 with acute COVID-19. CDR3: CASSVQVWNEQFF. CDR3 bases: TGCGCCAGCAGTGTACAGGTGTGGAATGAGCAGTTCTTC.